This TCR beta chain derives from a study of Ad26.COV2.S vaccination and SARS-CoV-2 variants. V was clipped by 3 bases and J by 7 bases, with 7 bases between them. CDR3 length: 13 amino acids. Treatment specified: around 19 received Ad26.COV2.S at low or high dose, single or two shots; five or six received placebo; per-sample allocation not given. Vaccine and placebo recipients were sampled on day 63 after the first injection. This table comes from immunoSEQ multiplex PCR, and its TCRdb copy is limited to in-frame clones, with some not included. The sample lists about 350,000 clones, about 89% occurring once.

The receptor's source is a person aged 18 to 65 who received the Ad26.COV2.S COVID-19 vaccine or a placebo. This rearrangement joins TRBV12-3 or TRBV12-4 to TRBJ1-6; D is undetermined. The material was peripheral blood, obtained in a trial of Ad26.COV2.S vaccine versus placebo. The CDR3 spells CASSFGRNSPLHF. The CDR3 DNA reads TGTGCCAGCAGTTTTGGCAGAAATTCACCCCTCCACTTT.